This TCR beta chain originates from a study of blood T cell repertoires in COVID-19. As for the study in general: COVID-19 samples from acute and convalescent phases originated in the United States, Italy and Spain. Sources were T cells, B-cell-depleted T cells, or PBMCs; the material itself was cDNA or gDNA.

Regarding this clone: Compared with germline, one end of the junction differs, possibly owing to a read error. This CDR3 is also generated by other DNA sequences in the sample.

In the study's own analysis: Quantification of nucleated cells was approximated via reference gene primer amplification. Method: immunoSEQ multiplex PCR; TCRdb's copy keeps in-frame clones and lacks some. V and J calls and clone size come straight from that table; D and trimming were deduced from the DNA. The sample lists more than 50,000 clones; 75% to 90% were seen once. The germline V gene encodes CDR1 PRHDT and CDR2 FYEKMQ (reference sequence). This CDR3 has 11 amino acids. The chain combines TRBV13 with TRBJ2-7; D ambiguous. This clonotype was sampled from a human donor in a cohort sampled during active COVID-19. The specimen was peripheral blood. The CDR3 coding sequence is TGTGCCAGCAGCCTTTACTACGAGCAGTACTTT. It yields the protein CASSLYYEQYF.